This T cell receptor beta chain was retrieved from a study of T-cell reconstitution after alpha-beta-depleted transplantation in children. General study results and limits: T-cell numbers and diversity one year post-transplant derived largely from freshly generated T cells.

This clonotype was counted at least ten times. Antigen specificity is unknown. Unique molecular identifiers were incorporated when the TCRbeta library was constructed. TCRdb re-called the PCR reads through MiXCR, storing one row per CDR3 protein. The table shows roughly 110,000 distinct CDR3 sequences, with around 10% occurring only once. Germline assignment: CDR1 SGHDT and CDR2 YYEEEE. The CDR3 runs to 12 residues. V was shortened by 4 bases and J by 4 bases, with 9 bases between the two germline ends. The chain couples TRBV5-6 to TRBJ2-7, with no clear D. This clonotype was sampled from a boy between 2 and 10 years old with acute lymphoblastic leukemia, due to receive a stem cell transplant. Source: PBMCs, taken before TCRalphabeta/CD19-depleted stem cell transplant. The CDR3 protein is CASSDGSYEQYF. CDR3 bases: TGTGCCAGCAGCGACGGATCGTACGAGCAGTACTTC.